This T cell receptor beta chain was recovered during a study of T cells in Graves' hyperthyroidism and ophthalmopathy. Amplified TCR beta CDR3 regions derived from RNA transcripts. A set of HTBI primers served as the primers for a first-round RT-PCR of the TCR CDR3. TCRdb passed the multiplex PCR reads through MiXCR, listing each CDR3 protein once. The data contain hundreds of thousands of distinct CDR3 sequences, 15% to 20% of them singletons. V lost 2 bases and J lost 6, with 13 bases in between. The CDR3 spans 15 residues. This clonotype was detected ten times or more. This chain connects TRBV12-3 or TRBV12-4 to TRBJ2-2, with a tentative D call TRBD1 (5 bases). The origin of this receptor is a woman aged 30 to 39 with Graves' hyperthyroidism. Specimen: blood. The CDR3 region has the DNA TGTGCCAGCAGTTTAAAAAGGGGCGGATCCGGGGAGCTGTTTTTT. This gives the protein CASSLKRGGSGELFF.